This paragraph covers one TCR beta chain sequence. Original data processing: Amplification of reference gene primers provided the estimated nucleated cell counts. Profiling relied on immunoSEQ multiplex PCR, and the TCRdb table lists in-frame clones only, not all of them. V, J and clone size are those of that table, while D and trimming were read from the DNA. The sample lists approximately 350,000 clones, about 93% occurring once. Germline V lookup: CDR1 LGHDT, CDR2 YNNKEL (reference sequence). CDR3 length: 15 amino acids. V was cut by 1 base and J by 5 bases, with 14 bases left in between. This record belongs to a study of blood T cell repertoires in COVID-19. About the study: Acute and convalescent COVID-19 specimens originated in the United States, Italy and Spain. T cells, B-cell-depleted T cells, or PBMCs provided the cDNA or gDNA that served as material.

What was sequenced was peripheral blood. The V gene is TRBV3-1 (or the pseudogene TRBV3-2), the J gene TRBJ1-1; TRBD1 might be the D (5 bases). The source is a woman aged 18-29 years who had recovered from COVID-19. CDR3 region: CASSQVVKGRTEAFF. Written as DNA, the CDR3 is TGTGCCAGCAGCCAAGTAGTTAAGGGGCGGACTGAAGCTTTCTTT.